This TCR beta chain was identified during a study of shared clonotypes between healthy human individuals. Findings and limits, study-wide: Read depth was anticipated to influence clonotype sharing among donors.

V lost 2 bases and J 8 bases, leaving 9 bases between the germline ends. Germline CDR1 and CDR2: WSHSY and SAAADI. The CDR3 runs 12 residues. Remarks on this clone: The target antigen is unknown.

Tens of thousands of T cell genomes (approximately 210 ng DNA) went into each sorted-subset replicate. The table came from immunoSEQ multiplex PCR; TCRdb's copy has only in-frame clones and leaves some out. Seen here are 1.4 million or so clones, approximately 98.5% observed once, and the top ten hold roughly 0.36%. This receptor was taken from a man aged 25 to 40 in good health. The V and J genes are TRBV10-2 and TRBJ1-1; a weak D match, TRBD1 (5 bases). Sequencing was performed on naive CD4+ T cells sorted from blood. Subset here: CD45RA+ positively selected. The CDR3 sequence is CASSEGNREAFF. CDR3 DNA sequence: TGCGCCAGCAGTGAGGGCAACAGGGAAGCTTTCTTT.